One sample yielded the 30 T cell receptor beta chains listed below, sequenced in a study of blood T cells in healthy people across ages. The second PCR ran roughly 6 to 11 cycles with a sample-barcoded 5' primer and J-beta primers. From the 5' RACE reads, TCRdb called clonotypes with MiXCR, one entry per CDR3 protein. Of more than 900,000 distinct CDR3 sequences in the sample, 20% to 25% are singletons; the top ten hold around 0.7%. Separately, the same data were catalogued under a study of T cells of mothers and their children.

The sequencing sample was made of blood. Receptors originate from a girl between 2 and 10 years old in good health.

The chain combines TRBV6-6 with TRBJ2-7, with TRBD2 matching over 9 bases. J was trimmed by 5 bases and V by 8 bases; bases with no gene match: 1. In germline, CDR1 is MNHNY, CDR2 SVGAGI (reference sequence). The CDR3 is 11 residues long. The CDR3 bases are TGTGCCAGCGTAGCGGGGGACGAGCAGTACTTC. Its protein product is CASVAGDEQYF.

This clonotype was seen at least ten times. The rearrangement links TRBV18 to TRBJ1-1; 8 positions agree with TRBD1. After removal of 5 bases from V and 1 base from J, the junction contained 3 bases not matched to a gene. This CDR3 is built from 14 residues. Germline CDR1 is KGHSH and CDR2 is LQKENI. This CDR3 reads CASSSQGGNTEAFF. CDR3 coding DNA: TGTGCCAGCTCATCACAGGGGGGGAACACTGAAGCTTTCTTT.

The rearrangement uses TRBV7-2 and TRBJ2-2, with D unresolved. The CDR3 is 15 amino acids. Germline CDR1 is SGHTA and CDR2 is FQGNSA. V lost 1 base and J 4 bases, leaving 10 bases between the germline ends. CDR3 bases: TGTGCCAGCAGCTTAGGTTGGTTCGCCACCGGGGAGCTGTTTTTT. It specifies CASSLGWFATGELFF.

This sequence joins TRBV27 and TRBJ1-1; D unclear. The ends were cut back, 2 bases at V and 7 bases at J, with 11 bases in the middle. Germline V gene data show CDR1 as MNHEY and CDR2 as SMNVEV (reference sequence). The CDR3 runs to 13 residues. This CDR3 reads CASSLGSELEAFF. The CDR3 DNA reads TGTGCCAGCAGTTTAGGTTCGGAACTTGAAGCTTTCTTT.

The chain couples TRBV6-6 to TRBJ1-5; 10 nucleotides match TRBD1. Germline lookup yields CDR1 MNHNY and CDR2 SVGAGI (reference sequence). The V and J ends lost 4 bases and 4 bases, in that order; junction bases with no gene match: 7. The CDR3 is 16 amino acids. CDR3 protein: CASSSRDRGGNQPQHF. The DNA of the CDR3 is TGTGCCAGCAGTTCCCGGGACAGGGGAGGTAATCAGCCCCAGCATTTT.

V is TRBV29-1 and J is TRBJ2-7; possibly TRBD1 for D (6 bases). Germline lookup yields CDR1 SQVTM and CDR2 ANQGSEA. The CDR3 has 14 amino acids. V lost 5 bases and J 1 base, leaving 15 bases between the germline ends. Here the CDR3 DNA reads TGCAGCGTTTCTGGGGGCCTTGTTTCCTACGAGCAGTACTTC. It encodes CSVSGGLVSYEQYF.

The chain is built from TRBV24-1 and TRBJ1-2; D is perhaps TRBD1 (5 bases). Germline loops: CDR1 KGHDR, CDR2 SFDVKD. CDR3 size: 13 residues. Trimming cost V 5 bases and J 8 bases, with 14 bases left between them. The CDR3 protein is CATSGQGAGGYTF. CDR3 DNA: TGTGCCACCAGTGGGCAAGGGGCGGGCGGCTACACCTTC.

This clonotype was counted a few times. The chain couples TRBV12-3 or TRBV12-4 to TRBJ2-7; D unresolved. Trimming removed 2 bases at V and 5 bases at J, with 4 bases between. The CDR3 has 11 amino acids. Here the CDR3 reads CASSLINEQYF. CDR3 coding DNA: TGTGCCAGCAGTTTAATCAACGAGCAGTACTTC.

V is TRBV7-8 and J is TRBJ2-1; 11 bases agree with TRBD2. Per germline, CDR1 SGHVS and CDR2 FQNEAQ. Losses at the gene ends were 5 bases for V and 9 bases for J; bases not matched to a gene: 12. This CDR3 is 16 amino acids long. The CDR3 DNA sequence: TGTGCCAGCAGCCCTCGGCCGGAACTAGCGGGAGTTGAGCAGTTCTTC. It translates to CASSPRPELAGVEQFF.

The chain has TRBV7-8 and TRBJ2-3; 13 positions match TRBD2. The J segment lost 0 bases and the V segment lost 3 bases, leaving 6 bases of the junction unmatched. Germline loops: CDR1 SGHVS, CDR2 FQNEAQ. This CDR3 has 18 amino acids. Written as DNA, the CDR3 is TGTGCCAGCAGCTTGCGGACTAGCGGGGGTTTTAGCACAGATACGCAGTATTTT. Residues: CASSLRTSGGFSTDTQYF.

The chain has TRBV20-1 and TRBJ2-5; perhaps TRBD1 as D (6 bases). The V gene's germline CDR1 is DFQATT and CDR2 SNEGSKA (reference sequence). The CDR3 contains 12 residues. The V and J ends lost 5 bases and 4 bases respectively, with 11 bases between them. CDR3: CSAAGDTETQYF. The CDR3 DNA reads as TGCAGTGCTGCAGGGGACACAGAGACCCAGTACTTC.

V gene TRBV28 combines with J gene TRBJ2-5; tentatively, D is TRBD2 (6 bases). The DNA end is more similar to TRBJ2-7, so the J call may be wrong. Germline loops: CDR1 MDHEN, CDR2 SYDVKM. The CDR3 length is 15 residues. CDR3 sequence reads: CASSPLGAGSYEQYF. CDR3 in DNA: TGTGCCAGCAGTCCCCTGGGTGCGGGAAGCTACGAGCAGTACTTC.

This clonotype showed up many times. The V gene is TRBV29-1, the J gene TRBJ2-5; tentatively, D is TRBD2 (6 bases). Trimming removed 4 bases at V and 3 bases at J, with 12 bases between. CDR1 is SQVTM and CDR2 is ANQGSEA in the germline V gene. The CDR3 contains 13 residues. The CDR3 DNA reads TGCAGCGTTGGGGTCGGCGGGAAAGAGACCCAGTACTTC. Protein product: CSVGVGGKETQYF. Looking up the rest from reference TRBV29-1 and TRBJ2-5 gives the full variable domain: SAVISQKPSRDICQRGTSLTIQCQVDSQVTMMFWYRQQPGQSLTLIATANQGSEATYESGFVIDKFPISRPNLTFSTLTVSNMSPEDSSIYLCSVGVGGKETQYFGPGTRLLVL.

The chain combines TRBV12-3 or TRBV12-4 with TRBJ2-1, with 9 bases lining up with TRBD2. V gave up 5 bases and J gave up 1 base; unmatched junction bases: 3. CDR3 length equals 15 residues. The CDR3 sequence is CASSSGGLSYNEQFF. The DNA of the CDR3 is TGTGCCAGCAGTAGCGGGGGGCTATCCTACAATGAGCAGTTCTTC.

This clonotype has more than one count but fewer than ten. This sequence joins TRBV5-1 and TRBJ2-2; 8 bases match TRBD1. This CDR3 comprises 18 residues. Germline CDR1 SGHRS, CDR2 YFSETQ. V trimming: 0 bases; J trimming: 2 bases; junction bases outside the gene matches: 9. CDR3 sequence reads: CASSLVFPGQENTGELFF. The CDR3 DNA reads TGCGCCAGCAGCTTGGTGTTCCCGGGACAGGAAAACACCGGGGAGCTGTTTTTT.

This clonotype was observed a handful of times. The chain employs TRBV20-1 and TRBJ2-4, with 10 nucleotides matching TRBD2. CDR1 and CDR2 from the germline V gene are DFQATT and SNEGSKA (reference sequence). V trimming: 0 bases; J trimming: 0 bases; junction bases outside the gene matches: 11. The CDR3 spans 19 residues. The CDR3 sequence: CSARDSRLAGVVAKNIQYF. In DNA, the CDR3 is TGCAGTGCTAGAGATAGTAGGCTAGCGGGAGTAGTAGCCAAAAACATTCAGTACTTC.

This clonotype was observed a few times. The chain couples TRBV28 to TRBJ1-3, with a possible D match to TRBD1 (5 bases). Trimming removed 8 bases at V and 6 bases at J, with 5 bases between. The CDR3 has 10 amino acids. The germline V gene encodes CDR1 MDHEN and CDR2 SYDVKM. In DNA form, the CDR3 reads TGTGCCAGCGGGACAAACACCATATATTTT. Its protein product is CASGTNTIYF. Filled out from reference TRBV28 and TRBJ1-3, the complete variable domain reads DVKVTQSSRYLVKRTGEKVFLECVQDMDHENMFWYRQDPGLGLRLIYFSYDVKMKEKGDIPEGYSVSREKKERFSLILESASTNQTSMYLCASGTNTIYFGEGSWLTVV.

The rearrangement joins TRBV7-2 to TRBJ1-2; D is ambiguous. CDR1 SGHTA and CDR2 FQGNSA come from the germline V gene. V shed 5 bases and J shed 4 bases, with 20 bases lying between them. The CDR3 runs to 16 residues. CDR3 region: CASSHELLRDVYGYTF. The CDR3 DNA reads TGTGCCAGCAGCCACGAACTATTACGGGATGTCTATGGCTACACCTTC.

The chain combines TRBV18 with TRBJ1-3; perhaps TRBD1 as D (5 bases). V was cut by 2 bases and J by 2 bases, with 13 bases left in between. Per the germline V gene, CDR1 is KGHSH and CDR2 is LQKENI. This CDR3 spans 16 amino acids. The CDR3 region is CASSPSGTDPGNTIYF. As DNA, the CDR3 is TGTGCCAGCTCACCATCCGGGACGGACCCTGGAAACACCATATATTTT.

Written as DNA, the CDR3 is TGTGCCAGCAGCTCCGGAACCGGTCACGAGCAGTACTTC. Amino acids: CASSSGTGHEQYF. This chain connects TRBV2 to TRBJ2-5, with D unresolved. The DNA end is more similar to TRBJ2-7, so the J call may be wrong. This CDR3 is built from 13 residues. CDR1 SNHLY and CDR2 FYNNEI come from the germline V gene.

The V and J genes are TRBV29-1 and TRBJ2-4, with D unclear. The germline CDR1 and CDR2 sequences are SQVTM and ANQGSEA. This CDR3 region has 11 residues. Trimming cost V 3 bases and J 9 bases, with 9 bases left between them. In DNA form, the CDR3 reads TGCAGCGTTGAGAATCAAGGCATTCAGTACTTC. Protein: CSVENQGIQYF. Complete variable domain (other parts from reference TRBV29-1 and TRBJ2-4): SAVISQKPSRDICQRGTSLTIQCQVDSQVTMMFWYRQQPGQSLTLIATANQGSEATYESGFVIDKFPISRPNLTFSTLTVSNMSPEDSSIYLCSVENQGIQYFGAGTRLSVL.

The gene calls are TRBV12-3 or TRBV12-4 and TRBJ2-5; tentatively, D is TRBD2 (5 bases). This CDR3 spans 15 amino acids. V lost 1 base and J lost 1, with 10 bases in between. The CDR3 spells CASSLEREFQETQYF. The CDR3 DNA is TGTGCCAGCAGTTTAGAGAGGGAATTCCAAGAGACCCAGTACTTC.

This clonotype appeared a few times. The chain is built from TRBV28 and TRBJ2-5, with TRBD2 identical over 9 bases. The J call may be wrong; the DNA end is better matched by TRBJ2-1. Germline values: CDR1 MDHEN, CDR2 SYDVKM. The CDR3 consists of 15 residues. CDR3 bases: TGTGCCAGCAGCCTTTTTAGCGGGAGCGGAGATGAGCAGTTCTTC. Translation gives CASSLFSGSGDEQFF.

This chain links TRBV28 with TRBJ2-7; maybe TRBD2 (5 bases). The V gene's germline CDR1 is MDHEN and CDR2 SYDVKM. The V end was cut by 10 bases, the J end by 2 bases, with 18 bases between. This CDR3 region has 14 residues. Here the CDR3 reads CATRSSGIPYEQYF. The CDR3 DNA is TGTGCCACCAGGTCCTCGGGAATACCCTACGAGCAGTACTTC.

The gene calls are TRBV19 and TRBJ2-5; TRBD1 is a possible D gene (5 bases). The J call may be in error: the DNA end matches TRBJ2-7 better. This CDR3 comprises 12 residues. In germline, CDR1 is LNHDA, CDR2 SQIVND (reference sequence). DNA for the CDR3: TGTGCCAGTAAGGGCGCAGGGTACGAGCAGTACTTC. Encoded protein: CASKGAGYEQYF.

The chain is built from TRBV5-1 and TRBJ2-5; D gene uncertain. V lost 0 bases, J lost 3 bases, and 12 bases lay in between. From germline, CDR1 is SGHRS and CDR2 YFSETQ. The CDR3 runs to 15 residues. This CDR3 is CASSLDSARKETQYF. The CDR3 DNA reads TGCGCCAGCAGCTTGGATTCAGCCCGAAAAGAGACCCAGTACTTC.

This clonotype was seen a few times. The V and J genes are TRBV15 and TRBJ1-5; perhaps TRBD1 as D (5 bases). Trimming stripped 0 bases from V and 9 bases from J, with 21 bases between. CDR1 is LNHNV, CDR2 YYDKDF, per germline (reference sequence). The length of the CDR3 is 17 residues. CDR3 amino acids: CATSRDLFGGDRGPQHF. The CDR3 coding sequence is TGTGCCACCAGCAGAGATCTTTTCGGGGGTGATAGAGGGCCCCAGCATTTT. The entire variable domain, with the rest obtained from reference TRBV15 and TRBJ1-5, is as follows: DAMVIQNPRYQVTQFGKPVTLSCSQTLNHNVMYWYQQKSSQAPKLLFHYYDKDFNNEADTPDNFQSRRPNTSFCFLDIRSPGLGDTAMYLCATSRDLFGGDRGPQHFGDGTRLSIL.

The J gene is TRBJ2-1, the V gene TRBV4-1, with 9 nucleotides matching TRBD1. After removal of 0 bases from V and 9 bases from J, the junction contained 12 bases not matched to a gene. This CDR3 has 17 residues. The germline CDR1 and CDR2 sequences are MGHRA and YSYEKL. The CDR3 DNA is TGCGCCAGCAGCCAAGAGGGAACAGGGGGCGGATTGGGTGAGCAGTTCTTC. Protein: CASSQEGTGGGLGEQFF.

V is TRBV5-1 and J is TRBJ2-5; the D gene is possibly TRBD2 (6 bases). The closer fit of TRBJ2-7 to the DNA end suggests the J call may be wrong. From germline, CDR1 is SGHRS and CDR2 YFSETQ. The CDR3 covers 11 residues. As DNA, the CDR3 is TGCGCCAGCACCGACGGGGGCGAGCAGTACTTC. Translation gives CASTDGGEQYF.

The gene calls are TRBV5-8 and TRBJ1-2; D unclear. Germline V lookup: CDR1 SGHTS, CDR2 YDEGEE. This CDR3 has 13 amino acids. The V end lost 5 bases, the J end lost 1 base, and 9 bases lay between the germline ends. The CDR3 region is CASRNRLNYGYTF. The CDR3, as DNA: TGTGCCAGCAGGAACAGACTTAACTATGGCTACACCTTC.